This is a list of T cell receptor beta chains from one sample in a study of blood T cell repertoires in COVID-19. Using immunoSEQ multiplex PCR, the repertoire was profiled, and TCRdb retains in-frame clones only, with some absent. This sample has roughly 80,000 clones, with over 70% found just once. The sequencing sample was made of peripheral blood. These TCRs come from a human donor in a cohort sampled during active COVID-19. The CDR3 runs from the conserved cysteine through the conserved F or W. The order of the fields is D gene, CDR3 length, J gene, clone size, V gene, CDR3 DNA, CDR3 protein. The D gene is left open where the match is weak. The listing skips clone size in some rows; elsewhere it reads once, few, many or a size class.

>TRBD1|15|TRBJ2-7|-|TRBV6-1
TGTGCCAGCAGTGAAATTGGGACAGGACCCTACGAGCAGTACTTC
CASSEIGTGPYEQYF
>-|14|TRBJ2-3|-|TRBV7-3
TGTGCCAGCAGCTCACAGGCTAGCACAGATACGCAGTATTTT
CASSSQASTDTQYF
>-|14|TRBJ1-1|-|TRBV7-3
TGTGCCAGCAGCTTATTCTCCGGAGGCACTGAAGCTTTCTTT
CASSLFSGGTEAFF
>-|14|TRBJ1-2|-|TRBV29-1
TGCAGCGTTGGAACTCCCGGGGGAACAGATGGCTACACCTTC
CSVGTPGGTDGYTF
>-|13|TRBJ1-3|-|TRBV27
TGTGCCAGCACTACGTTGGCTGGAAACACCATATATTTT
CASTTLAGNTIYF
>-|14|TRBJ1-5|-|TRBV18
TGTGCCAGCTCACCAGTTCATGGCAATCAGCCCCAGCATTTT
CASSPVHGNQPQHF
>TRBD1|15|TRBJ2-7|-|TRBV5-1
TGCGCCAGCAGCTTGGCCGGGGCAGGGGGCTACGAGCAGTACTTC
CASSLAGAGGYEQYF
>TRBD1|19|TRBJ2-6|-|TRBV5-1
TGCGCCAGCAGCTCCCGGACAGGGAACTCTCTCCAGGGGGCCAACGTCCTGACTTTC
CASSSRTGNSLQGANVLTF
>TRBD1|12|TRBJ1-1|once|TRBV3-1/TRBV3-2
TGTGCCAGCAGTCCCCAGACAGGGAGGGCTTTCTTT
CASSPQTGRAFF
>TRBD2|18|TRBJ2-5|-|TRBV6-1
TGTGCCAGCAGTGATGGTCTGGGGGGGGGAGCAGGGCAGGAGACCCAGTACTTC
CASSDGLGGGAGQETQYF
>-|15|TRBJ2-7|-|TRBV6-6
TGTGCCAGCAGTTACGGCGGCGCGGATCGGTACGAGCAGTACTTC
CASSYGGADRYEQYF